These 16 T cell receptor beta chains originate from one sample sequenced in a study of blood T cells in healthy people across ages. A second PCR, run for roughly 7 to 12 cycles, used a sample-barcoded 5' primer plus a J-beta primer mix. TCRdb itself ran the 5' RACE reads through MiXCR, one entry per CDR3 protein. The data hold over a million distinct CDR3 sequences, with 35% to 45% observed a single time. The sample was blood. The receptors originated from a woman aged 18-29 years in good health.

This clonotype showed up just a few times. CDR3 nucleotide sequence: TGCAGTGCCGGATCAGCGGGATCGACCTCCCGTACGCAGTATTTT. Its translation: CSAGSAGSTSRTQYF. The chain links TRBV20-1 to TRBJ2-3; TRBD2 matches 7 bases. The CDR3 runs 15 residues. CDR1 is DFQATT, CDR2 SNEGSKA, per germline (reference sequence). The V and J ends lost 6 bases and 8 bases, in that order; junction bases with no gene match: 17.

V gene TRBV13 combines with J gene TRBJ1-2; no clear D gene. Trimming shortened V by 8 bases and J by 2 bases, and 12 bases separated the two germline ends. Germline V gives CDR1 PRHDT, CDR2 FYEKMQ (reference sequence). The CDR3 contains 13 residues. This CDR3 is CASATVLNYGYTF. Written as DNA, the CDR3 is TGTGCCAGCGCCACAGTTCTCAACTATGGCTACACCTTC.

The genes are TRBV6-1 and TRBJ1-5; D is unresolved. The germline V gene encodes CDR1 MNHNS and CDR2 SASEGT. The CDR3 totals 15 residues. Trimming took off 3 bases at V and 3 bases at J, with 12 bases between the two ends. The DNA of the CDR3 is TGTGCCAGCAGTGAGGTACATCTTTCCAATCAGCCCCAGCATTTT. This translates into CASSEVHLSNQPQHF.

In its sample, this clonotype was seen a few times. The chain uses TRBV2 and TRBJ2-7, with D unresolved. This CDR3 comprises 14 residues. Germline V CDR1 and CDR2: SNHLY, FYNNEI. Trimming took off 7 bases at V and 0 bases at J, with 13 bases between the two ends. The CDR3 DNA is TGTGCCAGCAACTACCACTCCAGCTCCTACGAGCAGTACTTC. Translation: CASNYHSSSYEQYF.

The chain links TRBV28 to TRBJ1-4; D possibly corresponds to TRBD1 (6 bases). Germline V gene data show CDR1 as MDHEN and CDR2 as SYDVKM. Trimming shortened V by 3 bases and J by 5 bases, and 10 bases separated the two germline ends. This CDR3 is built from 14 residues. Here the CDR3 reads CASSFQGLNEKLFF. The CDR3 region has the DNA TGTGCCAGCAGTTTTCAGGGGTTGAATGAAAAACTGTTTTTT.

V gene TRBV24-1 combines with J gene TRBJ2-1, with D perhaps matching TRBD1 (6 bases). Between the trimmed V and J ends, which lost 3 bases and 10 bases, there was a span of 9 bases. The CDR3 length is 12 residues. Germline V CDR1 and CDR2: KGHDR, SFDVKD. The CDR3 bases are TGTGCCACCAGTGATGTGACAGGCGAGCAGTTCTTC. Protein: CATSDVTGEQFF.

Details on this clonotype: Just one base apart from a much larger clone, this may be a read error. The chain joins TRBV29-1 to TRBJ2-1, with D unclear. Germline CDR1 SQVTM, CDR2 ANQGSEA. This CDR3 spans 12 amino acids. The V gene lost 1 base and the J gene lost 2 bases, with 3 bases spanning the gap. The DNA of the CDR3 is TGCAGCGTTGAAGGGGCCTACAATGAGCAGTTCTTC. This sequence encodes CSVEGAYNEQFF.

This clonotype has only a few counts. The rearrangement links TRBV7-9 to TRBJ1-2; tentative D call: TRBD1 (6 bases). Trimming stripped 5 bases from V and 1 base from J, with 17 bases between. Per germline, CDR1 SEHNR and CDR2 FQNEAQ (reference sequence). There are 16 residues in the CDR3. CDR3 in DNA: TGTGCCAGCAGCGGGGCCGTCGGACAGAATAACTATGGCTACACCTTC. It translates to CASSGAVGQNNYGYTF.

This chain connects TRBV14 to TRBJ2-1; possibly TRBD1 or TRBD2 for D (5 bases each). Germline V gives CDR1 SGHDN, CDR2 FVKESK. There are 17 residues in the CDR3. V was cut by 1 base and J by 0 bases, with 13 bases left in between. CDR3 in DNA: TGTGCCAGCAGCCAAGGGGACCCCCCTAGCTCCTACAATGAGCAGTTCTTC. Translated: CASSQGDPPSSYNEQFF.

At least ten counts were recorded for this clonotype. The rearrangement links TRBV7-2 to TRBJ1-1, with D possibly being TRBD1 (6 bases). V was shortened by 2 bases and J by 1 base, with 8 bases between the two germline ends. Germline assignment: CDR1 SGHTA and CDR2 FQGNSA. The CDR3 has 14 amino acids. CDR3 in amino acids: CASSLTGKNTEAFF. DNA of the CDR3: TGTGCCAGCAGCTTAACAGGGAAGAACACTGAAGCTTTCTTT. Together with reference TRBV7-2 and TRBJ1-1, the CDR3 gives the full variable domain: GAGVSQSPSNKVTEKGKDVELRCDPISGHTALYWYRQSLGQGLEFLIYFQGNSAPDKSGLPSDRFSAERTGGSVSTLTIQRTQQEDSAVYLCASSLTGKNTEAFFGQGTRLTVV.

The chain has TRBV6-1 and TRBJ1-1, with D perhaps matching TRBD1 (6 bases). Trimming pared 4 bases from V and 4 bases from J, leaving 13 bases between. In germline, CDR1 is MNHNS, CDR2 SASEGT. This CDR3 has 14 amino acids. Here the CDR3 DNA reads TGTGCCAGCAGTGTTTCGACAGGTATCACTGAAGCTTTCTTT. Translation gives CASSVSTGITEAFF.

The chain has TRBV7-9 and TRBJ2-1, with D hard to call. The J call is uncertain, as TRBJ2-7 better fits the DNA end. The germline CDR1 and CDR2 sequences are SEHNR and FQNEAQ (reference sequence). This CDR3 has 14 residues. CDR3 DNA sequence: TGTGCCAGCAGCATTGTCGCGGAATACAATGAGCAGTACTTC. Encoded protein: CASSIVAEYNEQYF.

This chain links TRBV27 with TRBJ2-3; possibly TRBD1 for D (6 bases). CDR3 length: 14 amino acids. Germline V CDR1 and CDR2: MNHEY, SMNVEV (reference sequence). The V end was cut by 2 bases, the J end by 5 bases, with 11 bases between. CDR3: CASSLQGFGDTQYF. CDR3 bases: TGTGCCAGCAGTTTACAGGGGTTCGGAGATACGCAGTATTTT.

The gene calls are TRBV20-1 and TRBJ2-3, with 13 nucleotides matching TRBD2. The CDR3 is 14 residues long. With V trimmed by 8 bases and J by 3 bases, 5 bases remained unmatched. Looked up from germline, CDR1 is DFQATT and CDR2 is SNEGSKA (reference sequence). CDR3 sequence reads: CSPGLAGRTDTQYF. CDR3 DNA: TGCAGTCCGGGACTAGCGGGACGGACAGATACGCAGTATTTT.

The V and J genes are TRBV7-6 and TRBJ2-6; D unresolved. Germline V CDR1 and CDR2: SGHVS, FNYEAQ. Trimming took off 2 bases at V and 4 bases at J, with 6 bases between the two ends. The CDR3 contains 14 residues. This CDR3 is CASSLNVGANVLTF. The CDR3 region has the DNA TGTGCCAGCAGCTTAAATGTCGGGGCCAACGTCCTGACTTTC.

The chain carries TRBV11-2 and TRBJ2-4; D may be TRBD2 (6 bases). The CDR3 has 14 amino acids. CDR1 is SGHAT and CDR2 is FQNNGV in the germline V gene. Trimming took 1 base from V and 6 from J, leaving 10 bases between them. This CDR3 is CASSLVRGGNIQYF. CDR3 in DNA: TGTGCCAGCAGCTTAGTGAGGGGAGGAAACATTCAGTACTTC.